The rows below give T cell receptor beta chains drawn from one sample of a study of blood T cells in healthy people across ages. Each CDR3 protein is one row after TCRdb ran MiXCR on the 5' RACE reads. The sample holds under 2 million distinct CDR3 sequences, about 31% seen once. Sequenced: blood. Every receptor here comes from a woman between 25 and 40 years old in good health. Both conserved end residues are part of each CDR3. The D gene is left open where the match is weak. Clone size is shown for a subset of rows, as once, few, many or a class of expanded clone.

>few|TRBJ1-5|-|TRBV4-1|15
CASSPGRADNQPQHF
TGCGCCAGCAGCCCAGGCAGGGCCGACAATCAGCCCCAGCATTTT
>-|TRBJ2-7|TRBD1|TRBV25-1|15
CASSELGTGTYEQYF
TGTGCCAGCAGTGAATTAGGGACAGGTACCTACGAGCAGTACTTC
>-|TRBJ2-7|-|TRBV11-3|17
CASSLDEFGGRTYEQYF
TGTGCCAGCAGCTTAGATGAATTTGGGGGACGGACCTACGAGCAGTACTTC
>once|TRBJ2-3|-|TRBV3-1|15
CASSLGVTGTDTQYF
TGTGCCAGCAGCCTGGGGGTAACGGGCACAGATACGCAGTATTTT
>-|TRBJ2-7|TRBD1|TRBV5-1|15
CASSGTGSWTWEQYF
TGCGCCAGCAGCGGGACAGGGAGTTGGACTTGGGAGCAGTACTTC
>-|TRBJ1-5|-|TRBV20-1|15
CSARVSDFSNQPQHF
TGCAGTGCTAGAGTGTCAGACTTTAGCAATCAGCCCCAGCATTTT
>few|TRBJ2-7|-|TRBV10-2|15
CASSSVTGGIYEQYF
TGCGCCAGCAGTTCTGTAACAGGAGGAATCTACGAGCAGTACTTC
>-|TRBJ2-1|-|TRBV7-9|14
CASSAGHSKNEQFF
TGTGCCAGCAGCGCCGGACATTCGAAAAATGAGCAGTTCTTC
>-|TRBJ1-2|-|TRBV20-1|13
CSARAGTDYGYTF
TGCAGTGCCCGGGCGGGAACTGACTATGGCTACACCTTC
>-|TRBJ2-7|-|TRBV5-6|14
CASSRGQKPYEQYF
TGTGCCAGCAGCCGAGGACAGAAACCCTACGAGCAGTACTTC
>-|TRBJ2-1|TRBD2|TRBV3-1|19
CASSHVLLIRDYSNEEQFF
TGTGCCAGCAGCCACGTGTTATTAATCCGGGACTACTCTAATGAGGAGCAGTTCTTC
>few|TRBJ1-5|TRBD1|TRBV20-1|14
CSADRGSSNQPQHF
TGCAGTGCTGACAGGGGTAGTAGCAATCAGCCCCAGCATTTT
>-|TRBJ2-7|-|TRBV27|14
CASRLRDQAYEQYF
TGTGCCAGCAGGTTAAGGGACCAAGCCTACGAGCAGTACTTC